A single sample gave rise to the 12 T cell receptor beta chains below, sequenced in a study of blood T cell repertoires in COVID-19. TCRdb's table, derived via immunoSEQ multiplex PCR, lists solely in-frame clones and lacks some. The sample has 55,000 to 80,000 clones, about 76% seen once. Sequencing input: peripheral blood. These receptors all stem from a human donor in a cohort sampled during active COVID-19.

The gene calls are TRBV7-2 and TRBJ2-5; D uncertain. This CDR3 region has 11 residues. Trimming took 8 bases from V and 5 from J, leaving 9 bases between them. The germline V gene has CDR1 SGHTA and CDR2 FQGNSA. The CDR3 DNA sequence: TGTGCCAGCGGCCTCGGGGAGACCCAGTACTTC. It encodes CASGLGETQYF.

This sequence joins TRBV7-2 and TRBJ2-1; TRBD1 might be the D (6 bases). V lost 4 bases and J lost 8, with 24 bases in between. This CDR3 is built from 17 residues. Germline loops: CDR1 SGHTA, CDR2 FQGNSA. CDR3 sequence reads: CASSSRYRTDWGDEQFF. CDR3 DNA sequence: TGTGCCAGCAGCTCCCGATACAGGACAGATTGGGGCGATGAGCAGTTCTTC.

This chain joins TRBV20-1 and TRBJ2-7; no reliable D call. V lost 3 bases and J 3 bases, leaving 6 bases between the germline ends. Germline loops: CDR1 DFQATT, CDR2 SNEGSKA (reference sequence). The CDR3 loop spans 11 amino acids. The CDR3 DNA reads as TGCAGTGCTAGTGACGTCTACGAGCAGTACTTC. This sequence encodes CSASDVYEQYF.

V is TRBV28 and J is TRBJ2-1, with D uncertain. V was trimmed by 5 bases and J by 3 bases, leaving 11 bases between them. From germline, CDR1 is MDHEN and CDR2 SYDVKM. CDR3 length: 14 residues. The CDR3 bases are TGTGCCAGCAGTCTAAGCACTTTCTACAATGAGCAGTTCTTC. Protein product: CASSLSTFYNEQFF.

The J gene is TRBJ1-2, the V gene TRBV29-1; 7 bases fit TRBD1. The germline V gene encodes CDR1 SQVTM and CDR2 ANQGSEA. V lost 7 bases, J lost 4 bases, and 6 bases stayed unmatched. The CDR3 covers 12 residues. Written as DNA, the CDR3 is TGCAGCGGCTGGACAGGCACCTATGGCTACACCTTC. Translating gives CSGWTGTYGYTF.

V gene TRBV6-5 combines with J gene TRBJ2-7; no clear D gene. CDR3 length equals 13 residues. With 5 bases removed from V and 0 bases from J, the gap between germline ends came to 8 bases. Germline V gene data show CDR1 as MNHEY and CDR2 as SVGAGI. CDR3 bases: TGTGCCAGCAGTAGCACAGTCTCCTACGAGCAGTACTTC. Translated: CASSSTVSYEQYF.

V and J are TRBV6-2 or TRBV6-3 and TRBJ2-7; TRBD1 matches at 8 bases. J gave up 2 bases and V 6 bases, and 6 bases lay outside the gene matches. In germline, CDR1 is MNHEY, CDR2 SVGEGT. The CDR3 has 14 amino acids. CDR3 sequence reads: CASSDRGFAYEQYF. The CDR3 nucleotides read TGTGCCAGCAGCGACAGGGGATTTGCCTACGAGCAGTACTTC.

The chain couples TRBV19 to TRBJ1-1; D remains unclear. Trimming shortened V by 3 bases and J by 2 bases, and 10 bases separated the two germline ends. The CDR3 length is 14 residues. In germline, CDR1 is LNHDA, CDR2 SQIVND (reference sequence). The CDR3 DNA is TGTGCCAGTAGTATCCCAGAACCAAACACTGAAGCTTTCTTT. As protein: CASSIPEPNTEAFF.

The DNA for the CDR3 is TGTGCCAGCAGCCAAGAAGGCGTGGGACAGCTCGATGAAAAACTGTTTTTT. The encoded protein is CASSQEGVGQLDEKLFF. V usage is TRBV14 and J usage is TRBJ1-4; 7 nucleotides match TRBD1. This CDR3 is 17 amino acids long. Unmatched junction bases numbered 10, after V lost 0 bases and J lost 6 bases. Germline V gene lookup returns CDR1 SGHDN and CDR2 FVKESK.

V and J are TRBV18 and TRBJ2-3; TRBD1 matches at 9 bases. Germline CDR1 and CDR2: KGHSH and LQKENI. The V and J ends lost 2 bases and 2 bases, in that order; junction bases with no gene match: 2. The CDR3 is 15 amino acids. CDR3 in amino acids: CASSPGQGITDTQYF. In nucleotides, the CDR3 is TGTGCCAGCTCACCAGGACAGGGGATCACAGATACGCAGTATTTT.

About this clone: With a much larger clone just one base away, this may be a read error. The chain carries TRBV28 and TRBJ2-7; TRBD1 agrees at 8 bases. V lost 6 bases and J lost 0; bases outside the gene matches: 4. The CDR3 contains 14 residues. Germline assignment: CDR1 MDHEN and CDR2 SYDVKM. The DNA for the CDR3 is TGTGCCAGCAGCGATACAGGGGGCTCCTACGAGCAGTACTTC. Protein product: CASSDTGGSYEQYF. Using reference TRBV28 and TRBJ2-7 for the parts outside the CDR3, the full variable domain is DVKVTQSSRYLVKRTGEKVFLECVQDMDHENMFWYRQDPGLGLRLIYFSYDVKMKEKGDIPEGYSVSREKKERFSLILESASTNQTSMYLCASSDTGGSYEQYFGPGTRLTVT.

This clone has a handful of counts. The genes are TRBV2 and TRBJ1-4; weak D call: TRBD1 (6 bases). This CDR3 region has 15 residues. CDR1 and CDR2 (germline): SNHLY, FYNNEI. Trimming shortened V by 4 bases and J by 4 bases, and 13 bases separated the two germline ends. The DNA of the CDR3 is TGTGCCAGCAGTGGTTTCGCAGGGGTTAATGAAAAACTGTTTTTT. This translates into CASSGFAGVNEKLFF.